This TCR beta chain was found in a study of T cells in women clearing cervical HPV infection. Study background: Donors had HPV16-related CIN3 or worse; 2 had invasive cancer. General observations from the study: Each sample's T-cell count was unknown, possibly confounding richness. Effector/memory and HPV-specific T cells were not isolated, and association timing is unknown.

Looked up from germline, CDR1 is SGHRS and CDR2 is YFSETQ. This CDR3 is 14 amino acids long. Trimming took 4 bases from V and 5 from J; bases not matched to a gene: 7. immunoSEQ multiplex PCR used an average of 1200 ng genomic DNA. Here immunoSEQ multiplex PCR was the method, and the copy in TCRdb shows in-frame clones only, minus some. The clone table shows 30,000 to 35,000 clones, with the ten largest holding roughly 1.6%. A note on this clone: Its antigen is unidentified. The CDR3 end lies 3 residues beyond the end of the read and is filled in from the germline J gene.

This TCR was sampled from a woman between 18 and 69 years old with a cervical HPV16 infection that either progressed to CIN3+ or cleared (not recorded which). Sequencing was done on a sample of blood buffy coat. The genes are TRBV5-1 and TRBJ2-5, with TRBD1 matching 8 bases. CDR3 bases read: TGCGCCAGCAGCCGGGACAGGACAAGGGAGACC. It yields the protein CASSRDRTRET. The complete CDR3 sequence is CASSRDRTRETQYF.